The T cell receptor (beta chain) described here comes from a study of long-term antiretroviral therapy in people with HIV. Germline-derived CDR1 and CDR2 are SGHKS and YYEKEE (reference sequence). The germline V and J ends were trimmed by 3 bases and 5 bases, with 17 bases remaining between them. This CDR3 has 15 amino acids. Run at survey level, the immunoSEQ assay was version v3.0. The assay was immunoSEQ multiplex PCR, and TCRdb's table has in-frame clones only and misses some. Among 45,000 or so clones, 94% were seen once, and the ten largest hold 2.2%. The sequenced sample was unsorted PBMCs, obtained around 9 years after starting antiretroviral therapy. The receptor's source is a young man with HIV. The chain carries TRBV5-5 and TRBJ2-5; perhaps TRBD1 as D (5 bases). The CDR3 region has the DNA TGTGCCAGCAGCTACATATCTCAAAAGGGGGAGACCCAGTACTTC. Protein product: CASSYISQKGETQYF.